One and the same sample provided the 5 T cell receptor beta chains below, sequenced in a study of STAT5B mutations in CD4+ large granular lymphocyte leukemia. Profiled with immunoSEQ multiplex PCR; TCRdb holds only in-frame clones, not every one. The sample records around 31,000 clones, approximately 70% being singletons. The sequenced sample was CD4+ T cells from blood buffy coats. These receptors were taken from a human donor in good health.

The V and J genes are TRBV7-2 and TRBJ1-2; perhaps TRBD1 as D (5 bases). V lost 5 bases to trimming and J lost 0 bases, with 10 bases between them. The CDR3 is 14 amino acids. Germline assignment: CDR1 SGHTA and CDR2 FQGNSA. The CDR3 loop is CASSPGPANYGYTF. The CDR3 bases are TGTGCCAGCAGCCCAGGGCCGGCTAACTATGGCTACACCTTC.

The chain couples TRBV19 to TRBJ2-7; D is ambiguous. Germline-derived CDR1 and CDR2 are LNHDA and SQIVND (reference sequence). The ends were cut back, 3 bases at V and 3 bases at J, with 12 bases in the middle. The CDR3 runs to 14 residues. The CDR3 nucleotides read TGTGCCAGTAGTATCCAGCTGCTACGCTACGAGCAGTACTTC. It codes for CASSIQLLRYEQYF. The entire variable domain, with the rest obtained from reference TRBV19 and TRBJ2-7, is as follows: DGGITQSPKYLFRKEGQNVTLSCEQNLNHDAMYWYRQDPGQGLRLIYYSQIVNDFQKGDIAEGYSVSREKKESFPLTVTSAQKNPTAFYLCASSIQLLRYEQYFGPGTRLTVT.

The gene calls are TRBV10-3 and TRBJ2-2; weak D call: TRBD2 (7 bases). The germline CDR1 and CDR2 sequences are ENHRY and SYGVKD. V lost 8 bases and J lost 0, with 13 bases in between. The CDR3 has 15 amino acids. CDR3 loop: CAIPRGGSNTGELFF. The DNA for the CDR3 is TGTGCCATCCCTAGGGGGGGGTCGAACACCGGGGAGCTGTTTTTT.

This clone was found a few times. The J gene is TRBJ1-6, the V gene TRBV7-3; 7 nucleotides align to TRBD1. This CDR3 contains 17 residues. V dropped 1 base and J dropped 14; count of bases not matched to a gene: 17. Germline V CDR1 and CDR2: SGHTA, FQGTGA. CDR3 DNA sequence: TGTGCCAGCAGCTTAAAGGTAGTCAGGGGGTTGTCGATCACCCTCCACTTT. It yields the protein CASSLKVVRGLSITLHF.

The rearrangement uses TRBV7-9 and TRBJ2-1; D not resolved. Germline CDR1 reads SEHNR; CDR2 reads FQNEAQ (reference sequence). V was pared by 2 bases and J by 8 bases, with 13 bases between. This CDR3 is built from 14 residues. CDR3 DNA: TGTGCCAGCAGCTTAAATCGACCCTTGGATGAGCAGTTCTTC. It is translated as CASSLNRPLDEQFF.